These 26 T cell receptor beta chains share one sample of origin, sequenced in a study of T cell changes during pregnancy in multiple sclerosis (dated by TCRdb to about 2019). The method behind the library was the immunoSEQ multiplex PCR assay. In its TCRdb copy, this immuneACCESS table keeps in-frame sequences only and misses some clones. Where compared with another copy, unresolved V genes explain less than half of these, and the others have no known cause. In this sample the table shows under 55,000 clones, around 93% of which occur a single time. The ten largest account for about 1.9% of the sample. The sequencing here drew on peripheral blood, taken in the second trimester of pregnancy. The receptors were gathered from a female donor with multiple sclerosis, enrolled in a pregnancy study.

The CDR3 sequence: CASSLAPGGSYEQYF. Here the CDR3 DNA reads TGCGCCAGCAGCTTGGCCCCGGGAGGTTCCTACGAGCAGTACTTC. The chain recombines TRBV5-1 with TRBJ2-7; 7 bases align to TRBD2. Germline-derived CDR1 and CDR2 are SGHRS and YFSETQ. The CDR3 loop spans 15 amino acids. Unmatched junction bases numbered 4, after V lost 0 bases and J lost 1 base.

The chain links TRBV27 to TRBJ2-5, with D possibly being TRBD1 (8 bases). Trimming left V 7 bases short and J 12 bases short, with 30 bases between. The CDR3 sequence is 16 residues long. Germline V CDR1 and CDR2: MNHEY, SMNVEV (reference sequence). CDR3 sequence (DNA): TGTGCCAGCACCGCTAGGGACAGGCCGTGGGCGAGCGGGGAGTACTTC. It encodes CASTARDRPWASGEYF.

CDR3 sequence (DNA): TGTGCCGGCAAGCGGGAGGCAGACACCGGGGAGCTGTTTTTT. The encoded protein is CAGKREADTGELFF. J is TRBJ2-2 and V is TRBV19; TRBD2 aligns across 9 bases. V lost 11 bases and J lost 3; bases outside the gene matches: 7. The CDR3 length is 14 residues. Looked up from germline, CDR1 is LNHDA and CDR2 is SQIVND (reference sequence).

The chain carries TRBV4-1 and TRBJ2-5, with 7 bases that match TRBD1. Germline loops: CDR1 MGHRA, CDR2 YSYEKL. The junction had 8 bases not matched to a gene; V was cut back by 3 bases and J by 7 bases. The CDR3 is 14 amino acids. The CDR3 bases are TGCGCCAGCAGCCATCCGGACAGGCTTGGGACCCAGTACTTC. Its translation is CASSHPDRLGTQYF.

The chain carries TRBV29-1 and TRBJ2-7, with D unresolved. V lost 6 bases, J lost 1 base, and 7 bases lay in between. This CDR3 has 11 amino acids. Germline-derived CDR1 and CDR2 are SQVTM and ANQGSEA. The CDR3 nucleotides read TGCAGCGTAACTTCTTCCTACGAGCAGTACTTC. It encodes CSVTSSYEQYF.

The chain links TRBV21-1 to TRBJ1-1; the D segment call TRBD1 is taken from the table without a DNA check. TRBV21-1 is recorded as a pseudogene. The CDR3 consists of 16 residues. Here the CDR3 DNA reads TGTGCCAGCAGCCCAAGGACAGGGGTGGGTAAGACTGAAGCTTTCTTT. Its translation is CASSPRTGVGKTEAFF.

The chain couples TRBV27 to TRBJ2-1, with 10 bases fitting TRBD2. The V and J ends lost 4 bases and 4 bases, in that order; junction bases with no gene match: 7. The CDR3 contains 16 residues. CDR1 and CDR2 (germline): MNHEY, SMNVEV (reference sequence). CDR3 amino acids: CASSSPRTSGYNEQFF. CDR3 DNA sequence: TGTGCCAGCAGTTCCCCCCGGACTAGCGGTTACAATGAGCAGTTCTTC.

This rearrangement joins TRBV19 to TRBJ2-1; 10 positions agree with TRBD2. The CDR3 is made up of 19 amino acids. From germline, CDR1 is LNHDA and CDR2 SQIVND (reference sequence). With 1 base clipped from V and 4 bases from J, the junction kept 13 bases outside the gene matches. This CDR3 reads CASSIGLTKLAGPYNEQFF. The CDR3 nucleotides are TGTGCCAGTAGTATAGGACTGACTAAACTAGCGGGACCTTACAATGAGCAGTTCTTC.

The rearrangement links TRBV15 to TRBJ1-5, with 10 nucleotides matching TRBD1. J lost 4 bases, V lost 4 bases, and 1 base had no gene match. This CDR3 region has 14 residues. Germline V gives CDR1 LNHNV, CDR2 YYDKDF (reference sequence). This CDR3 reads CATSMGQGNQPQHF. CDR3 coding DNA: TGTGCCACCAGCATGGGACAGGGGAATCAGCCCCAGCATTTT.

The genes are TRBV9 and TRBJ2-3; weak D call: TRBD2 (5 bases). The V end lost 0 bases, the J end lost 5 bases, and 19 bases lay between the germline ends. This CDR3 region has 17 residues. CDR1 and CDR2 from the germline V gene are SGDLS and YYNGEE. CDR3 protein: CASSVAASPHGGDTQYF. In DNA, the CDR3 is TGTGCCAGCAGCGTAGCGGCTAGCCCACACGGTGGAGATACGCAGTATTTT.

The chain recombines TRBV11-1 with TRBJ2-1, with TRBD2 matching over 12 bases. This CDR3 contains 17 residues. With V trimmed by 2 bases and J by 7 bases, 9 bases remained unmatched. CDR1 SGHAT and CDR2 FQDESV come from the germline V gene (reference sequence). CDR3: CASSLKRLAGGGNEQFF. The CDR3 nucleotides read TGTGCCAGCAGCTTAAAGCGGCTAGCGGGAGGGGGGAATGAGCAGTTCTTC.

V usage is TRBV23-1 and J usage is TRBJ1-5; TRBD1 is a possible D gene (5 bases). TRBV23-1 is sorted into the ORF group, with uncertain function. V was pared by 2 bases and J by 1 base, with 12 bases between. This CDR3 has 16 residues. CDR3 sequence: CASSQRGTGSNQPQHF. CDR3 sequence (DNA): TGCGCCAGCAGTCAACGGGGGACTGGGAGCAATCAGCCCCAGCATTTT.

The chain links TRBV4-1 to TRBJ2-1; D remains ambiguous. V was cut by 1 base and J by 5 bases, with 9 bases left in between. CDR1 and CDR2 from the germline V gene are MGHRA and YSYEKL. The CDR3 runs to 14 residues. The CDR3 coding sequence is TGCGCCAGCAGCCAAGCGCCGACAAACAATGAGCAGTTCTTC. This sequence encodes CASSQAPTNNEQFF.

This chain joins TRBV2 and TRBJ1-2; tentative D call: TRBD1 (5 bases). CDR3 length: 15 amino acids. The germline V gene has CDR1 SNHLY and CDR2 FYNNEI. Trimming took 2 bases from V and 2 from J, leaving 12 bases between them. The CDR3 reads CASSERRGGNYGYTF. The CDR3 DNA reads TGTGCCAGCAGTGAACGGAGGGGCGGAAACTATGGCTACACCTTC.

V and J are TRBV19 and TRBJ2-7; 11 positions agree with TRBD2. This CDR3 has 15 residues. Germline CDR1 LNHDA, CDR2 SQIVND (reference sequence). The ends lost 2 bases at V and 9 bases at J; junction bases unmatched: 9. CDR3 DNA sequence: TGTGCCAGTAGTATAATGCTAGCGGGAGGTATCGCGCAGTACTTC. Its protein is CASSIMLAGGIAQYF.

As DNA, the CDR3 is TGTGCCAGCAACCCAGCAGCGGGAGGTCTGTTCTTC. Residues: CASNPAAGGLFF. The V and J genes are TRBV2 and TRBJ2-1; 9 nucleotides align to TRBD2. The germline CDR1 and CDR2 sequences are SNHLY and FYNNEI. The CDR3 is made up of 12 amino acids. The ends lost 7 bases at V and 15 bases at J; junction bases unmatched: 10.

This clone was seen just once. The gene calls are TRBV19 and TRBJ1-4, with D unclear. The V and J ends lost 7 bases and 5 bases respectively, with 11 bases between them. The germline gives CDR1 LNHDA, CDR2 SQIVND (reference sequence). The length of the CDR3 is 13 residues. CDR3 nucleotide sequence: TGTGCCAGTAAGTCCTTGACAAATGAAAAACTGTTTTTT. As protein: CASKSLTNEKLFF.

The rearrangement uses TRBV19 and TRBJ2-3, with 11 nucleotides matching TRBD2. The CDR3 loop spans 16 amino acids. CDR1 LNHDA and CDR2 SQIVND come from the germline V gene (reference sequence). Trimming at V came to 3 bases and at J to 6 bases, leaving 8 bases not matched to a gene. The CDR3 loop reads CASSITGTSGSDTQYF. CDR3 DNA sequence: TGTGCCAGTAGTATCACAGGGACTAGCGGCTCGGATACGCAGTATTTT.

The chain joins TRBV2 to TRBJ1-1; D not resolved. V dropped 8 bases and J dropped 0 bases, with 7 bases sitting between them. This CDR3 is 12 amino acids long. The germline V gene has CDR1 SNHLY and CDR2 FYNNEI. CDR3 DNA: TGTGCCAGCGGTAGTCTGAACACTGAAGCTTTCTTT. This codes for CASGSLNTEAFF.

V gene TRBV5-5 combines with J gene TRBJ1-5; D remains ambiguous. V was shortened by 2 bases and J by 5 bases, with 11 bases between the two germline ends. This CDR3 is built from 14 residues. Germline assignment: CDR1 SGHKS and CDR2 YYEKEE (reference sequence). CDR3 sequence (DNA): TGTGCCAGCAGCTTAACCCCTCCGGATCAGCCCCAGCATTTT. Translating gives CASSLTPPDQPQHF. The variable domain in full, completed from reference TRBV5-5 and TRBJ1-5, reads DAGVTQSPTHLIKTRGQQVTLRCSPISGHKSVSWYQQVLGQGPQFIFQYYEKEERGRGNFPDRFSARQFPNYSSELNVNALLLGDSALYLCASSLTPPDQPQHFGDGTRLSIL.

This chain uses TRBV10-3 with TRBJ2-6; D remains unclear. This CDR3 comprises 16 residues. Germline loops: CDR1 ENHRY, CDR2 SYGVKD. V lost 4 bases, J lost 0 bases, and 10 bases lay in between. The CDR3: CAISAESFSGANVLTF. Written as DNA, the CDR3 is TGTGCCATCAGTGCGGAGAGCTTCTCTGGGGCCAACGTCCTGACTTTC.

This clone turned up a few times. The rearrangement uses TRBV5-1 and TRBJ2-1; D unclear. Per the germline V gene, CDR1 is SGHRS and CDR2 is YFSETQ. Trimming took 2 bases from V and 8 from J, leaving 14 bases between them. The CDR3 is made up of 14 amino acids. CDR3 loop: CASSLGGPRDEQFF. CDR3 nucleotide sequence: TGCGCCAGCAGCTTAGGCGGCCCCCGGGATGAGCAGTTCTTC.

The V and J genes are TRBV5-1 and TRBJ2-2, with 10 bases lining up with TRBD2. This CDR3 is 17 amino acids long. Germline CDR1 is SGHRS and CDR2 is YFSETQ. Trimming took 1 base from V and 2 from J; bases not matched to a gene: 5. CDR3 coding DNA: TGCGCCAGCAGCTTGACTAGCGGGATAGCAAACACCGGGGAGCTGTTTTTT. Amino acids: CASSLTSGIANTGELFF.

The J gene is TRBJ1-1, the V gene TRBV28; D is uncertain. CDR1 is MDHEN, CDR2 SYDVKM, per germline. Trimming left V 7 bases short and J 0 bases short, with 12 bases between. CDR3 size: 14 residues. In DNA form, the CDR3 reads TGTGCCAGCACCTTAGCGAGGGTGAACACTGAAGCTTTCTTT. Protein sequence: CASTLARVNTEAFF.

The chain combines TRBV12-5 with TRBJ2-6; the match to TRBD1 covers 9 bases. The CDR3 sequence is 20 residues long. V dropped 8 bases and J dropped 0; count of bases not matched to a gene: 17. Germline values: CDR1 LGHNT, CDR2 FRNRAP. In DNA, the CDR3 is TGTGCTAGTTTAAGCCCTACCGGGGACAGGGACTTCTCTGGGGCCAACGTCCTGACTTTC. Protein: CASLSPTGDRDFSGANVLTF.

The chain links TRBV4-2 to TRBJ2-6, with TRBD2 identical over 7 bases. This CDR3 comprises 17 residues. Germline V CDR1 and CDR2: LGHNA, YNFKEQ. The junction had 6 bases not matched to a gene; V was cut back by 0 bases and J by 4 bases. The CDR3 sequence is CASSQEGLVGGANVLTF. CDR3 DNA: TGTGCCAGCAGCCAAGAAGGACTAGTTGGCGGGGCCAACGTCCTGACTTTC.